This T cell receptor (beta chain) was observed in a study of blood T cells in healthy people across ages. Alongside a J-beta primer mix, a sample-barcoded 5' primer served in a second PCR lasting roughly 7 to 11 cycles. TCRdb processed the 5' RACE reads anew with MiXCR; each CDR3 protein has one entry. The data contain about 640,000 distinct CDR3 sequences, 58% of them singletons. Sequencing was done on a sample of blood. This TCR was recovered from a man between 60 and 70 years old in good health.

This CDR3 reads CASSVDGKETQYF. The CDR3 DNA follows: TGTGCCAGCAGCGTAGACGGCAAAGAGACCCAGTACTTC. The J gene is TRBJ2-5, the V gene TRBV9; D is undetermined. Deletions cut 0 bases from V and 3 bases from J, with 6 bases between. Germline V CDR1 and CDR2: SGDLS, YYNGEE. The CDR3 contains 13 residues.